The clone carrying this T cell receptor (beta chain) occurred once. No antigen is known for it. Losses at the gene ends were 3 bases for V and 1 base for J; bases not matched to a gene: 9. CDR3 length equals 19 residues. Germline lookup yields CDR1 SGHNT and CDR2 YYREEE (reference sequence). Primers included in the PCR were 60 Vbeta and 13 Jbeta primers. The data were produced by immunoSEQ multiplex PCR, yet TCRdb's version contains in-frame clones alone and is incomplete. The profile shows approximately 120,000 clones, roughly 80% of them singletons. The record originates from a study of cytomegalovirus exposure and HLA in healthy donors. Study-wide points: Later analysis identified around 15,000 TCR beta sequences associated with HLA alleles, using a false discovery rate threshold of 0.05. Presence/absence analyses assumed roughly uniform sequencing depth across donors. When analyzed later, a missense DCLRE1C variant was found to be linked to TCR beta V- and J-gene trimming.

The chain carries TRBV5-4 and TRBJ2-3, with 15 bases matching TRBD2. The clonotype was recovered from a woman in her forties or fifties in good health and CMV-seropositive. The material sequenced was PBMCs. The CDR3 DNA sequence: TGTGCCAGCAGCTCCCACCGGACTAGCGGGAGGGGGGGCACAGATACGCAGTATTTT. Residues: CASSSHRTSGRGGTDTQYF.